In this sample, the clone carrying this T cell receptor beta chain turned up a few times. Its target is not known. This sample is drawn from a study of cytomegalovirus exposure and HLA in healthy donors. The study, taken as a whole, reports: Presence/absence analysis assumed near-uniform sequencing depth across donors. It was likely that a cluster of highly shared sequence variants was a sequencing artifact.

All the people who gave samples were healthy bone marrow donors. The CDR3 has 16 amino acids. Primers included in the PCR were 60 Vbeta and 13 Jbeta primers. Sequenced by immunoSEQ multiplex PCR; TCRdb stores in-frame clones only, minus some. The repertoire has 210,000 or so clones, more than 75% of them found once; the top ten carry around 1.4%. The rearrangement uses TRBV21-1 and TRBJ1-3; the tabulated D call, TRBD1, remains unverified against the DNA. TRBV21-1 counts as a pseudogene. The sample taken for sequencing was PBMCs. The clonotype was recovered from a human donor in good health. In DNA form, the CDR3 reads TGTGCCAGCAGCACATTATCGGGACAGGGTCGGCACACCATATATTTT. This gives the protein CASSTLSGQGRHTIYF.